The next 7 T cell receptor beta chains were all read from a single sample in a study of blood T cells in healthy people across ages. A second PCR of roughly 6 to 12 cycles used a sample-barcoded 5' primer and a J-beta primer mix. In TCRdb, the 5' RACE reads were re-called with MiXCR into one record per CDR3 protein. There are fewer than 2,000,000 distinct CDR3 sequences in the sample; around 40% occur only once, and about 21% lies in the top ten. The specimen sequenced was blood. These receptors were obtained from a human donor in good health.

The chain combines TRBV9 with TRBJ2-3, with D uncertain. Germline lookup yields CDR1 SGDLS and CDR2 YYNGEE. V was clipped by 0 bases and J by 2 bases, with 10 bases between them. The CDR3 has 15 amino acids. The CDR3 is CASSVGWYNTDTQYF. CDR3 DNA sequence: TGTGCCAGCAGCGTAGGGTGGTACAACACAGATACGCAGTATTTT. The variable domain in full, completed from reference TRBV9 and TRBJ2-3, reads DSGVTQTPKHLITATGQRVTLRCSPRSGDLSVYWYQQSLDQGLQFLIQYYNGEERAKGNILERFSAQQFPDLHSELNLSSLELGDSALYFCASSVGWYNTDTQYFGPGTRLTVL.

The J gene is TRBJ1-1, the V gene TRBV7-9; 8 bases are a match to TRBD1. V trimming: 5 bases; J trimming: 7 bases; junction bases outside the gene matches: 9. Germline CDR1 SEHNR, CDR2 FQNEAQ (reference sequence). The CDR3 has 14 residues. The CDR3 DNA is TGTGCCAGCAGCGAACGCAGGGGGCTGGATGAAGCTTTCTTT. This gives the protein CASSERRGLDEAFF.

The rearrangement links TRBV7-9 to TRBJ2-1, with unresolved D. This CDR3 region has 14 residues. V was cut by 2 bases and J by 8 bases, with 13 bases left in between. CDR1 is SEHNR, CDR2 FQNEAQ, per germline (reference sequence). The CDR3 sequence: CASSLSPTADEQFF. In nucleotides, the CDR3 is TGTGCCAGCAGCTTATCGCCTACGGCCGATGAGCAGTTCTTC.

This chain links TRBV12-3 or TRBV12-4 with TRBJ1-2, with 7 bases identical to TRBD1. CDR3 size: 16 residues. V gave up 4 bases and J gave up 5 bases; unmatched junction bases: 13. The CDR3 here is CASSSEIPGQSYGYTF. DNA for the CDR3: TGTGCCAGCAGTTCCGAAATTCCGGGACAGAGTTATGGCTACACCTTC.

The chain carries TRBV11-2 and TRBJ1-4; TRBD1 agrees at 8 bases. The V and J ends lost 4 bases and 6 bases, in that order; junction bases with no gene match: 7. The CDR3 runs 15 residues. The germline CDR1 and CDR2 sequences are SGHAT and FQNNGV. The CDR3 region is CASSSGTGYDEKLFF. The DNA of the CDR3 is TGTGCCAGCAGCTCTGGGACAGGCTACGATGAAAAACTGTTTTTT. Based on the CDR3 plus reference TRBV11-2 and TRBJ1-4, the full variable domain is EAGVAQSPRYKIIEKRQSVAFWCNPISGHATLYWYQQILGQGPKLLIQFQNNGVVDDSQLPKDRFSAERLKGVDSTLKIQPAKLEDSAVYLCASSSGTGYDEKLFFGSGTQLSVL.

This clonotype was seen many times. V usage is TRBV29-1 and J usage is TRBJ1-2; tentatively, D is TRBD1 (5 bases). The germline gives CDR1 SQVTM, CDR2 ANQGSEA. V was shortened by 2 bases and J by 1 base, with 8 bases between the two germline ends. This CDR3 region has 13 residues. In nucleotides, the CDR3 is TGCAGCGTTGAATCAGGGAATAACTATGGCTACACCTTC. Protein product: CSVESGNNYGYTF. The whole variable domain, filled in from reference TRBV29-1 and TRBJ1-2, reads SAVISQKPSRDICQRGTSLTIQCQVDSQVTMMFWYRQQPGQSLTLIATANQGSEATYESGFVIDKFPISRPNLTFSTLTVSNMSPEDSSIYLCSVESGNNYGYTFGSGTRLTVV.

The chain has TRBV10-3 and TRBJ2-4, with D perhaps being TRBD1 or TRBD2 (5 bases each). Trimming removed 4 bases at V and 13 bases at J, with 17 bases between. There are 13 residues in the CDR3. Germline V gene sequence: CDR1 ENHRY, CDR2 SYGVKD. The CDR3 reads CAISARGTDEQYF. Here the CDR3 DNA reads TGTGCCATCAGTGCCCGGGGCACGGATGAGCAGTACTTC.